One T cell receptor beta chain is described in this entry. The antigen remains unidentified. Sequencing used immunoSEQ multiplex PCR; TCRdb keeps in-frame clones, though not all of them. The sample lists 80,000 or so clones; roughly 85% were seen once. This entry comes from a study of T cell responses to AZD1222 COVID-19 vaccine. Study information: Analyses pooled second doses at about 4 or about 12 weeks.

Study-wide results and limits: With two AZD1222 doses given, Spike-specific TCR breadth and depth both rose.

The CDR3 covers 14 residues. V gave up 7 bases and J gave up 10 bases; unmatched junction bases: 12. Germline CDR1 and CDR2: SGHTA and FQGNSA. This TCR derives from an adult in good health. The starting material was peripheral blood, obtained on day 0 of AZD1222 vaccination. This chain links TRBV7-2 with TRBJ2-1, with 8 bases matching TRBD1. CDR3 sequence reads: CASNSQGARGEQFF. In DNA form, the CDR3 reads TGTGCCAGCAACAGCCAGGGGGCGCGTGGGGAGCAGTTCTTC.